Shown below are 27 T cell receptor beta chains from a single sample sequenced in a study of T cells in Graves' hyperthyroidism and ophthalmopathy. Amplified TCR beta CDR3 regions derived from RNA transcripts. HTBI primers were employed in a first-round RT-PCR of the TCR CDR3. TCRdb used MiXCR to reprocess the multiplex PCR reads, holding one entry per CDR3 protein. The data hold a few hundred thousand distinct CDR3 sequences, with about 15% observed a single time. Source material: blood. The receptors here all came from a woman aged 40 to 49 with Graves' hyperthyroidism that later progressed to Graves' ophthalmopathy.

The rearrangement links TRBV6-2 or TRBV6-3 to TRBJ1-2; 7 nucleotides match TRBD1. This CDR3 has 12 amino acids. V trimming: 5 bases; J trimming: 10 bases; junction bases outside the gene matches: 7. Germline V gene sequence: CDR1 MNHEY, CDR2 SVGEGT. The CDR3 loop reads CASSGTTGYYTF. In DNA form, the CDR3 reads TGTGCCAGCAGTGGCACGACAGGGTACTACACCTTC.

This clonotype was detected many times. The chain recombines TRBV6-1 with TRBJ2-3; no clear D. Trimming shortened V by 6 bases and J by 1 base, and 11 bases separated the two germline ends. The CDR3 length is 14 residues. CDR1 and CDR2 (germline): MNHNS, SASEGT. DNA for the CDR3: TGTGCCAGCAGCTACTATATACGCACAGATACGCAGTATTTT. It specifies CASSYYIRTDTQYF.

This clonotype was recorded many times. CDR3 nucleotides: TGTGCCATCAGTGCCTCCTATAATTCACCCCTCCACTTT. Its protein product is CAISASYNSPLHF. This sequence joins TRBV10-3 and TRBJ1-6; D uncertain. The CDR3 loop spans 13 amino acids. Trimming removed 4 bases from V and 0 bases from J, with 1 base in between. Germline CDR1 ENHRY, CDR2 SYGVKD.

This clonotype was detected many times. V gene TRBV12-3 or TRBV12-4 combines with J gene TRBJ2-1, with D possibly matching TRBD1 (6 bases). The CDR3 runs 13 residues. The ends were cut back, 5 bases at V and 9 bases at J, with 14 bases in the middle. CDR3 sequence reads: CASSLSGGGEQFF. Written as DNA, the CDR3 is TGTGCCAGCAGTCTAAGTGGGGGCGGTGAGCAGTTCTTC.

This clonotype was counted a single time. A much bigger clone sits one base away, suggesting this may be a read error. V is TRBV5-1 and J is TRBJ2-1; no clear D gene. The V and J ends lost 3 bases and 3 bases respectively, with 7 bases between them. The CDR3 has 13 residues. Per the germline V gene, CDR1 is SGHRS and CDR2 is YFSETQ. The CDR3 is CASSSNSYNEQFF. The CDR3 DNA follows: TGCGCCAGCAGCTCGAACAGCTACAATGAGCAGTTCTTC.

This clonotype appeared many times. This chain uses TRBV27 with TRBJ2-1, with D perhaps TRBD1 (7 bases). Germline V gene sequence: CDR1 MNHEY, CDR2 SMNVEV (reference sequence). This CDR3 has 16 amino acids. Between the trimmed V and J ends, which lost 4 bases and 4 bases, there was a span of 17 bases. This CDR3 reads CASSSGGRGRYNEQFF. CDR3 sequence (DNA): TGTGCCAGCAGTTCCGGGGGCAGGGGGAGGTACAATGAGCAGTTCTTC.

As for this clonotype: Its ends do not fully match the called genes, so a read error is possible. CDR3 sequence reads: CASSEAPSSGDNEQSF. For the CDR3, the DNA is TGTGCCAGCAGTGAAGCGCCGTCTAGCGGCGACAATGAGCAGTCCTTC. The gene calls are TRBV2 and TRBJ2-1; 7 nucleotides align to TRBD2. The CDR3 has 16 amino acids. The V gene's germline CDR1 is SNHLY and CDR2 FYNNEI.

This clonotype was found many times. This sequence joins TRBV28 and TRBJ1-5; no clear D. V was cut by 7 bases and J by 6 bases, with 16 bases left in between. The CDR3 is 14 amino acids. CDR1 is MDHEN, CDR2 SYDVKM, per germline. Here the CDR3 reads CASTLPSVSQPQHF. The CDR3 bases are TGTGCCAGCACCCTTCCAAGCGTCTCTCAGCCCCAGCATTTT.

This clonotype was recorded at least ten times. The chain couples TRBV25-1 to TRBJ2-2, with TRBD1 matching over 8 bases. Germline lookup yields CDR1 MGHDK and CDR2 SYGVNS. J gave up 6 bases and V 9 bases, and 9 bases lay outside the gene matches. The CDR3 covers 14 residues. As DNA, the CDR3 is TGTGCCAGTAGAGACAGGGGCGGCGCCGGGGAGCTGTTTTTT. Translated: CASRDRGGAGELFF.

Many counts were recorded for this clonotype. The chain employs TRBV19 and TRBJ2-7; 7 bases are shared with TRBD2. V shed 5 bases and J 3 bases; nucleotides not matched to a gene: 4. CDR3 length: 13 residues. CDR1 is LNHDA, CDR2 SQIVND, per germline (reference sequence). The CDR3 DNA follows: TGTGCCAGTAGTCTAGGACTAGACTACGAGCAGTACTTC. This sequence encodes CASSLGLDYEQYF. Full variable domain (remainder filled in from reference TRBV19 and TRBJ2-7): DGGITQSPKYLFRKEGQNVTLSCEQNLNHDAMYWYRQDPGQGLRLIYYSQIVNDFQKGDIAEGYSVSREKKESFPLTVTSAQKNPTAFYLCASSLGLDYEQYFGPGTRLTVT.

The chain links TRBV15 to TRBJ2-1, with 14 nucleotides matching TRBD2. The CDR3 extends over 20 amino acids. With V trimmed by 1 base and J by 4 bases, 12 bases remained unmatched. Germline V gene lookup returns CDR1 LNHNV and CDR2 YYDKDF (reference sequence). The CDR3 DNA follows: TGTGCCACCAGCAGAGGCCGCCTGGGACTAGCGGGAGTGAAGTACAATGAGCAGTTCTTC. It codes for CATSRGRLGLAGVKYNEQFF.

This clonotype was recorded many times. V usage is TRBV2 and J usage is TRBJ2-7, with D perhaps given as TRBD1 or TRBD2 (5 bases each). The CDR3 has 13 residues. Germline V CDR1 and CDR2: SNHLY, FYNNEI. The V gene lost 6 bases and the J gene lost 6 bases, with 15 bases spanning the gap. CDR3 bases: TGTGCCAGCAGCCTAACTAGTAGGGGCGAGCAGTACTTC. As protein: CASSLTSRGEQYF.

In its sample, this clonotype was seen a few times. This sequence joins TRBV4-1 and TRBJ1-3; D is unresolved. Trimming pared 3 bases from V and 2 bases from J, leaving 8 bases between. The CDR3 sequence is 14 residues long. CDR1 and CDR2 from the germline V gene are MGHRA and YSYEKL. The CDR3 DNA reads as TGCGCCAGCAGCCAGGCCTCACCTGGAAACACCATATATTTT. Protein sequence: CASSQASPGNTIYF.

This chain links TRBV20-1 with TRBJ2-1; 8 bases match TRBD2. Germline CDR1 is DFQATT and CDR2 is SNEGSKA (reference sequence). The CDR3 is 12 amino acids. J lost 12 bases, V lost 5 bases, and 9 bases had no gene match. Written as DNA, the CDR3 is TGCAGTGCTTCCGGGACTAGGACTACGCAGTTCTTC. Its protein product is CSASGTRTTQFF.

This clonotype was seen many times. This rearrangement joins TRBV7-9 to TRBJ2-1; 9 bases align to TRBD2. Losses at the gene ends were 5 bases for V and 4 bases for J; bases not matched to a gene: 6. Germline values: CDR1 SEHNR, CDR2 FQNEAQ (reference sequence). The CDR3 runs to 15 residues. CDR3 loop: CASSATSGRYNEQFF. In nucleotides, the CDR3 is TGTGCCAGCAGCGCTACTAGCGGGCGTTACAATGAGCAGTTCTTC. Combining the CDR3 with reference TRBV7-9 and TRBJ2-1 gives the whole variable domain DTGVSQNPRHKITKRGQNVTFRCDPISEHNRLYWYRQTLGQGPEFLTYFQNEAQLEKSRLLSDRFSAERPKGSFSTLEIQRTEQGDSAMYLCASSATSGRYNEQFFGPGTRLTVL.

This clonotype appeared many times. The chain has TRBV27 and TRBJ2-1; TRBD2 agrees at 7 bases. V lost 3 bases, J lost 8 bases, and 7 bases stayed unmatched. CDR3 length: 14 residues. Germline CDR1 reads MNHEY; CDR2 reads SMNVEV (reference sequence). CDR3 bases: TGTGCCAGCAGTTTTTCTAGCGGATACTATGAGCAGTTCTTC. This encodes CASSFSSGYYEQFF.

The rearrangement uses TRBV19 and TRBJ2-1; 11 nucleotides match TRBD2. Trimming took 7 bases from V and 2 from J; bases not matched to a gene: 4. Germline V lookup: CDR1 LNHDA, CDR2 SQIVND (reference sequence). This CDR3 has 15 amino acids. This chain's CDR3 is CASIRTSGPYNEQFF. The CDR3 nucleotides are TGTGCCAGTATACGGACTAGCGGGCCCTACAATGAGCAGTTCTTC.

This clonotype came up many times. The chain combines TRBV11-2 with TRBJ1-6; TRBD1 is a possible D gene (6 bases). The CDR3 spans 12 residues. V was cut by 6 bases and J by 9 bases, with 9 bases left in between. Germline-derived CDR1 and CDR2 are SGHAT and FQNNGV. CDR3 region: CASRNRVSPLHF. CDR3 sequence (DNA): TGTGCCAGCAGAAACAGGGTTTCACCCCTCCACTTT.

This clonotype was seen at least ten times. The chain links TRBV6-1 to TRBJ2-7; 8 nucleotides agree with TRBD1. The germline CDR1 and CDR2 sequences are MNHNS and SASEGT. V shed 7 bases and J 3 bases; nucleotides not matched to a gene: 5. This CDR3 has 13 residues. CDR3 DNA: TGTGCCAGCAACCGGGACAGGTACTACGAGCAGTACTTC. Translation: CASNRDRYYEQYF.

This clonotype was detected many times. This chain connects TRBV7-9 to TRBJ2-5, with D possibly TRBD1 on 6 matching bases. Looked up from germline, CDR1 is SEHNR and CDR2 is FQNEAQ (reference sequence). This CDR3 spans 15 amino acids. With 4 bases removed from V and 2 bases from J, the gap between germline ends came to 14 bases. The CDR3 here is CASSSTRTAQETQYF. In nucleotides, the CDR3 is TGTGCCAGCAGCTCCACCCGGACAGCTCAAGAGACCCAGTACTTC.

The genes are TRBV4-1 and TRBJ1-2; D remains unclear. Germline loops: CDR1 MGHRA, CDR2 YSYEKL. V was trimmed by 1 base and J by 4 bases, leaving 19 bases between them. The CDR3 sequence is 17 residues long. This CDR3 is CASSQGSRRSNFYGYTF. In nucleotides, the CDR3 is TGCGCCAGCAGCCAAGGATCCCGGCGGTCGAATTTCTATGGCTACACCTTC.

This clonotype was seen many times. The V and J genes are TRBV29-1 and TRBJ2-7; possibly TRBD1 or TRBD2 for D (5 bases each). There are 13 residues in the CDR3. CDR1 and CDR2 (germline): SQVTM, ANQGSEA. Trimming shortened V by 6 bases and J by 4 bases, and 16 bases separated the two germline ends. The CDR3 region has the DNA TGCAGCGTCGCCGCCACAGGAGGTTACGAGCAGTACTTC. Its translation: CSVAATGGYEQYF.

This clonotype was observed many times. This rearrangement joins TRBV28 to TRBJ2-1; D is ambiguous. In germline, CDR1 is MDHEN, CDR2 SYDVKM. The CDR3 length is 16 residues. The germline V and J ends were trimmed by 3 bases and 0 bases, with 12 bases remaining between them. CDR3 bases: TGTGCCAGCAGTTTGTGGGGTACTGGCTCCTACAATGAGCAGTTCTTC. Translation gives CASSLWGTGSYNEQFF.

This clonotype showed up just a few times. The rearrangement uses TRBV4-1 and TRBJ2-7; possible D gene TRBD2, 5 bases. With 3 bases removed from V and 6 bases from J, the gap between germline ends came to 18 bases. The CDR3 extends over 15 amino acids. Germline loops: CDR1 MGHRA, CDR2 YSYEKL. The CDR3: CASSHGLLVLGEQYF. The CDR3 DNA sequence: TGCGCCAGCAGCCATGGACTTCTAGTTTTAGGCGAGCAGTACTTC.

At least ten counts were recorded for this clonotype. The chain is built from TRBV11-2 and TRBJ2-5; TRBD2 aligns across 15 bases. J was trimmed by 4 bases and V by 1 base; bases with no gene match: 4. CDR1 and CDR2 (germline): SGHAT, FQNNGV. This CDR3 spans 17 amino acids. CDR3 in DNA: TGTGCCAGCAGCTTAGGGGGACTAGCGGGAGGAATAGAGACCCAGTACTTC. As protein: CASSLGGLAGGIETQYF.

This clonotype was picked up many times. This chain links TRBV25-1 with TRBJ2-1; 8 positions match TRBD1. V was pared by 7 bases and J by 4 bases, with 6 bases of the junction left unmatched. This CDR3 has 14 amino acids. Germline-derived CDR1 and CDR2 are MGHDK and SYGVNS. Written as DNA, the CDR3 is TGTGCCAGCAATCCCGGACAGGGATACAATGAGCAGTTCTTC. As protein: CASNPGQGYNEQFF.

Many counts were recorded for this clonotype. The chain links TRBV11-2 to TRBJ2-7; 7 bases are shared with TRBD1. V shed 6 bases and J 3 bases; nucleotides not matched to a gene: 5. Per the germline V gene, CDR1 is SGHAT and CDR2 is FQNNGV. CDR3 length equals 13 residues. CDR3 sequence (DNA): TGTGCCAGCAGTGGGACAGCCTACTACGAGCAGTACTTC. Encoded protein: CASSGTAYYEQYF.